The entry that follows covers one T cell receptor (beta chain) sequence. The sample is drawn from a study of early T cells in non-severe SARS-CoV-2 infection. Overall study context: With bulk RNA from unsorted whole blood as input, sequencing yielded unpaired chains.

Using its own MiXCR run on the 5' RACE reads, TCRdb lists one record per CDR3 protein. The sample has 65,000 to 70,000 distinct CDR3 sequences, about a tenth seen once. Per the germline V gene, CDR1 is LGHNA and CDR2 is YSLEER. The CDR3 totals 13 residues. V lost 3 bases to trimming and J lost 2 bases, with 7 bases between them. This TCR was sampled from an adult who was a healthcare worker with PCR-confirmed SARS-CoV-2 infection or an uninfected control (not recorded which). Sequencing input: whole blood. The gene calls are TRBV4-3 and TRBJ2-5; tentative D call: TRBD1 (6 bases). CDR3 residues: CASSQDRQETQYF. The CDR3 DNA follows: TGCGCCAGCAGCCAGGACAGACAAGAGACCCAGTACTTC.